The next 13 T cell receptor beta chains were all read from a single sample in a study of cytomegalovirus exposure and HLA in healthy donors. This PCR relied on a set of 60 Vbeta primers and 13 Jbeta primers. Assay: immunoSEQ multiplex PCR; the TCRdb copy retains only in-frame clones and omits some. The sample contains more than 95,000 clones, more than 60% of which appear only once. Sequenced material: PBMCs. The origin of the receptors is a woman between 50 and 59 years old in good health and CMV-seropositive.

V gene TRBV27 combines with J gene TRBJ2-1; 14 nucleotides match TRBD2. This CDR3 comprises 17 residues. Trimming at V came to 1 base and at J to 13 bases, leaving 12 bases not matched to a gene. Germline CDR1 and CDR2: MNHEY and SMNVEV (reference sequence). The CDR3 nucleotides are TGTGCCAGCAGTTTATGGGCCGGGACTAGCGGGAGAGCTCCCCAGTTCTTC. Encoded protein: CASSLWAGTSGRAPQFF.

This sequence joins TRBV6-1 and TRBJ1-5; D remains unclear. The CDR3 has 15 residues. CDR1 and CDR2 (germline): MNHNS, SASEGT. The V end lost 3 bases, the J end lost 2 bases, and 11 bases lay between the germline ends. The chain's CDR3 is CASSEEVSGNQPQHF. CDR3 in DNA: TGTGCCAGCAGTGAGGAGGTTTCTGGCAATCAGCCCCAGCATTTT.

The chain combines TRBV19 with TRBJ2-2, with D possibly being TRBD1 (6 bases). This CDR3 region has 13 residues. Germline assignment: CDR1 LNHDA and CDR2 SQIVND (reference sequence). Trimming took 6 bases from V and 5 from J, leaving 10 bases between them. The CDR3 nucleotides read TGTGCCAGTAGCCTCGGACAGACCGGGGAGCTGTTTTTT. Translation gives CASSLGQTGELFF.

This clone was detected only a few times. Here the CDR3 DNA reads TGTGCCAGCAGCCAAGACTGGGAGGGTGCCAAAAACATTCAGTACTTC. It translates to CASSQDWEGAKNIQYF. The rearrangement joins TRBV4-2 to TRBJ2-4; TRBD2 agrees at 7 bases. Germline CDR1 reads LGHNA; CDR2 reads YNFKEQ. J was trimmed by 1 base and V by 0 bases; bases with no gene match: 3. The CDR3 length is 16 residues.

This rearrangement joins TRBV5-4 to TRBJ2-7; 10 nucleotides align to TRBD2. The CDR3 totals 15 residues. Per germline, CDR1 SGHNT and CDR2 YYREEE (reference sequence). J was trimmed by 3 bases and V by 0 bases; bases with no gene match: 3. In DNA form, the CDR3 reads TGTGCCAGCAGCTTGGGAAGCGGGGGGGTCTACGAGCAGTACTTC. Its translation: CASSLGSGGVYEQYF.

This clone was recorded at least ten times. The V call is TRBV7-9, the J call TRBJ2-7; the match to TRBD1 covers 12 bases. Germline values: CDR1 SEHNR, CDR2 FQNEAQ (reference sequence). This CDR3 has 16 amino acids. V trimming: 5 bases; J trimming: 7 bases; junction bases outside the gene matches: 12. CDR3 residues: CASSADPGQGAVEQYF. The CDR3 nucleotides read TGTGCCAGCAGCGCGGACCCGGGACAGGGGGCGGTTGAGCAGTACTTC.

In its sample, this clone was seen a few times. This chain connects TRBV11-2 to TRBJ1-1; D remains unclear. V was trimmed by 1 base and J by 1 base, leaving 7 bases between them. CDR3 length: 14 residues. Looked up from germline, CDR1 is SGHAT and CDR2 is FQNNGV. The CDR3 sequence is CASSLVGSNTEAFF. CDR3 bases: TGTGCCAGCAGCTTAGTCGGGTCGAACACTGAAGCTTTCTTT.

Remarks on this clone: Within the sample, other DNA sequences also encode this same CDR3. The chain has TRBV9 and TRBJ1-1; tentatively, D is TRBD1 (6 bases). The V and J ends lost 0 bases and 5 bases respectively, with 8 bases between them. The CDR3 spans 13 residues. The germline CDR1 and CDR2 sequences are SGDLS and YYNGEE. The CDR3 bases are TGTGCCAGCAGCGTAGAACAGGGAACTGAAGCTTTCTTT. It encodes CASSVEQGTEAFF.

CDR3 loop: CASSLAGLTGELFF. CDR3 in DNA: TGTGCCAGCAGCTTAGCAGGACTAACCGGGGAGCTGTTTTTT. The chain has TRBV7-9 and TRBJ2-2; tentative D call: TRBD2 (6 bases). Germline V gene sequence: CDR1 SEHNR, CDR2 FQNEAQ (reference sequence). CDR3 size: 14 residues. V lost 0 bases, J lost 5 bases, and 7 bases lay in between.

V usage is TRBV6-5 and J usage is TRBJ1-3; D unclear. Trimming shortened V by 6 bases and J by 0 bases, and 9 bases separated the two germline ends. Germline lookup yields CDR1 MNHEY and CDR2 SVGAGI. The CDR3 consists of 14 residues. CDR3 region: CASSPFVSGNTIYF. CDR3 sequence (DNA): TGTGCCAGCAGCCCTTTCGTCTCTGGAAACACCATATATTTT.

This sequence joins TRBV7-2 and TRBJ2-1; possibly TRBD1 for D (5 bases). Trimming left V 1 base short and J 9 bases short, with 10 bases between. CDR3 size: 13 residues. Germline loops: CDR1 SGHTA, CDR2 FQGNSA. CDR3 bases: TGTGCCAGCAGCTTAGGGCCAGGGCTTGAGCAGTTCTTC. Its protein is CASSLGPGLEQFF.

This sequence joins TRBV7-8 and TRBJ2-7, with a weak D call TRBD1 (6 bases). The CDR3 runs 13 residues. The V and J ends lost 1 base and 7 bases respectively, with 11 bases between them. Germline-derived CDR1 and CDR2 are SGHVS and FQNEAQ. CDR3 protein: CASSLDRVGEQYF. The DNA of the CDR3 is TGTGCCAGCAGCTTAGACAGGGTGGGAGAGCAGTACTTC.

The J gene is TRBJ2-5, the V gene TRBV5-4; TRBD2 matches 9 bases. The CDR3 totals 14 residues. CDR1 is SGHNT, CDR2 YYREEE, per germline (reference sequence). Germline trimming cut 3 bases from V and 5 bases from J; bases unmatched to any gene: 5. This CDR3 reads CASSSAGGPETQYF. In DNA form, the CDR3 reads TGTGCCAGCAGCTCCGCGGGGGGGCCTGAGACCCAGTACTTC.